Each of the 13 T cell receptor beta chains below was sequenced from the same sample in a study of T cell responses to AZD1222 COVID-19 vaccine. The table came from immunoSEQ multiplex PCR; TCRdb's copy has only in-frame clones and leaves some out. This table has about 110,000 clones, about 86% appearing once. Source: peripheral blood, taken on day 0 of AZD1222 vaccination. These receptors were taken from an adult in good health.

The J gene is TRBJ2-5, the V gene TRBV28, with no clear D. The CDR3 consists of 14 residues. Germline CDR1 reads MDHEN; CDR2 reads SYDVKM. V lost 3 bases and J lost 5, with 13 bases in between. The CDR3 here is CASSFYKGWETQYF. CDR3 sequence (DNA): TGTGCCAGCAGTTTTTACAAGGGCTGGGAGACCCAGTACTTC.

The CDR3 is CASSGTGGFVVEQYF. The CDR3 DNA reads as TGCGCCAGCAGCGGGACAGGGGGATTTGTGGTCGAGCAGTACTTC. V and J are TRBV5-1 and TRBJ2-7, with 11 bases identical to TRBD1. With V trimmed by 4 bases and J by 6 bases, 9 bases remained unmatched. Germline V CDR1 and CDR2: SGHRS, YFSETQ. CDR3 length: 15 amino acids. The whole variable domain, remainder taken from reference TRBV5-1 and TRBJ2-7, is KAGVTQTPRYLIKTRGQQVTLSCSPISGHRSVSWYQQTPGQGLQFLFEYFSETQRNKGNFPGRFSGRQFSNSRSEMNVSTLELGDSALYLCASSGTGGFVVEQYFGPGTRLTVT.

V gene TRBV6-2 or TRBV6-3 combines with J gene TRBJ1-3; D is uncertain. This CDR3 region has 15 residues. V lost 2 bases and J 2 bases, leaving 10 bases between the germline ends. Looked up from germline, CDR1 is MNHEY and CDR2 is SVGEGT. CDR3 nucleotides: TGTGCCAGCAGTTACGGGATTACGGCTGGAAACACCATATATTTT. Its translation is CASSYGITAGNTIYF.

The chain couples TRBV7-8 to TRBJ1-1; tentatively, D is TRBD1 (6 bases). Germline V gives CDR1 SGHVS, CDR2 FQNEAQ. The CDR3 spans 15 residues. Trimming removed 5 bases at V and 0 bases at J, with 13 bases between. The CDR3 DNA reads TGTGCCAGCAGCCGTAGGGGGACCCTGAACACTGAAGCTTTCTTT. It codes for CASSRRGTLNTEAFF. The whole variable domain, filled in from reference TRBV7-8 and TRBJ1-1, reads GAGVSQSPRYKVAKRGQDVALRCDPISGHVSLFWYQQALGQGPEFLTYFQNEAQLDKSGLPSDRFFAERPEGSVSTLKIQRTQQEDSAVYLCASSRRGTLNTEAFFGQGTRLTVV.

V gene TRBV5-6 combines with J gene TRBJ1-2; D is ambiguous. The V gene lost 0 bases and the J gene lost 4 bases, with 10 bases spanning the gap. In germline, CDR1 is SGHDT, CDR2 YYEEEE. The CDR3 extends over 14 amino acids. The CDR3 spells CASSLESSSYGYTF. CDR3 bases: TGTGCCAGCAGCTTGGAATCCAGCTCCTATGGCTACACCTTC.

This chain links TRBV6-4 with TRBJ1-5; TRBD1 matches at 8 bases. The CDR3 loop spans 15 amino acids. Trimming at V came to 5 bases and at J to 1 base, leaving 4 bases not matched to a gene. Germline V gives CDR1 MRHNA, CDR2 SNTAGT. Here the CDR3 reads CASSRTGGSNQPQHF. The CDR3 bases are TGTGCCAGCAGTAGAACAGGGGGGAGCAATCAGCCCCAGCATTTT.

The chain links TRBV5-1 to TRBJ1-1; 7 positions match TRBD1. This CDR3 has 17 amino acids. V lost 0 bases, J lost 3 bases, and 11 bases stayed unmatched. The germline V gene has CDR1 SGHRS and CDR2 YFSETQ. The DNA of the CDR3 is TGCGCCAGCAGCTTGGGCCCCCAGGTAGGGGGCTACACTGAAGCTTTCTTT. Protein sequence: CASSLGPQVGGYTEAFF.

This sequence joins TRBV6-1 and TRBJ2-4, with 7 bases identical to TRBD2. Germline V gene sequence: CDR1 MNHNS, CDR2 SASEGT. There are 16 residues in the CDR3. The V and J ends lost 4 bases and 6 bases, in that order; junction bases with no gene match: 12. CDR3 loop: CASSGPSGATRNIQYF. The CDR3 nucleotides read TGTGCCAGCAGTGGTCCTAGCGGTGCTACCCGAAACATTCAGTACTTC.

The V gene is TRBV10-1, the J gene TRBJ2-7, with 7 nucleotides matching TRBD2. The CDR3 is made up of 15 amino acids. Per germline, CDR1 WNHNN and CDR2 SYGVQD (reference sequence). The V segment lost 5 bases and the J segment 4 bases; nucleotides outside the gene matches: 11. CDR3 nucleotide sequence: TGCGCCAGCAGTCGTAGTCTAGCGGAGAAATACGAGCAGTACTTC. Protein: CASSRSLAEKYEQYF.

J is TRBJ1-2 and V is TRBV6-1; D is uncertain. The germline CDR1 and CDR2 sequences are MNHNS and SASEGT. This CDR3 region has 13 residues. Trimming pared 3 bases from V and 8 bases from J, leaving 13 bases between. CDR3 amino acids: CASSDARNWGYTF. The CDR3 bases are TGTGCCAGCAGTGATGCTAGAAATTGGGGCTACACCTTC.

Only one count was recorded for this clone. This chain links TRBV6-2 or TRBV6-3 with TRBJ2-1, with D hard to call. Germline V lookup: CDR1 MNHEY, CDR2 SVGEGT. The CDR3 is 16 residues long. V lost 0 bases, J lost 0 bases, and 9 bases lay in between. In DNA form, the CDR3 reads TGTGCCAGCAGTTACTCGAGCAGGCCCTCCTACAATGAGCAGTTCTTC. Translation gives CASSYSSRPSYNEQFF.

CDR3 residues: CASSPLLSSYNEQFF. The CDR3 bases are TGTGCCAGCTCACCACTCCTGAGCTCCTACAATGAGCAGTTCTTC. This sequence joins TRBV18 and TRBJ2-1; D call uncertain. Germline V lookup: CDR1 KGHSH, CDR2 LQKENI. Trimming cost V 1 base and J 0 bases, with 7 bases left between them. The CDR3 extends over 15 amino acids. The full variable domain, completed using reference TRBV18 and TRBJ2-1, is NAGVMQNPRHLVRRRGQEARLRCSPMKGHSHVYWYRQLPEEGLKFMVYLQKENIIDESGMPKERFSAEFPKEGPSILRIQQVVRGDSAAYFCASSPLLSSYNEQFFGPGTRLTVL.

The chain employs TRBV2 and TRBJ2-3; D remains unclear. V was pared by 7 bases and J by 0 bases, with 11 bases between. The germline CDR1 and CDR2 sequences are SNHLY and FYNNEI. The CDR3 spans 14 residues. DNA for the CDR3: TGTGCCAGCACTTGGACGGCTAGCACAGATACGCAGTATTTT. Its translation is CASTWTASTDTQYF.